One and the same sample provided the 20 T cell receptor beta chains below, sequenced in a study of regulatory T cells in long-lasting Graves disease. The time point: newly diagnosed GD, antithyroid drugs for less than 3 months. RNA extracted from PBMCs served as the sequencing template. For TCR beta, libraries came from iRepertoire HTBI primers and Arm-PCR of CDR3 regions. Each CDR3 protein gets one entry after TCRdb re-called the multiplex PCR reads with MiXCR. The sample yields 350,000 to 500,000 distinct CDR3 sequences, approximately 14% seen once. The sample also formed part of further work on T cells in Graves' hyperthyroidism and ophthalmopathy.

Source: peripheral blood mononuclear cells (PBMCs), taken at new diagnosis, from a patient treated with antithyroid drugs. These receptors came from a woman between 45 and 65 years old with Graves disease.

This clonotype was found once. The V call is TRBV19, the J call TRBJ2-3; D may be TRBD2 (5 bases). Per the germline V gene, CDR1 is LNHDA and CDR2 is SQIVND (reference sequence). V was cut by 4 bases and J by 6 bases, with 11 bases left in between. The CDR3 runs to 13 residues. CDR3: CASSTRGGDTQYF. CDR3 in DNA: TGTGCCAGTAGTACCCGCGGCGGGGATACGCAGTATTTT.

In this sample, this clonotype turned up many times. The CDR3 DNA reads TGCAGTGCCGCCCCGGGACAGATGAACACTGAAGCTTTCTTT. Protein: CSAAPGQMNTEAFF. This chain connects TRBV20-1 to TRBJ1-1; 7 nucleotides line up with TRBD1. The CDR3 runs to 14 residues. Per the germline V gene, CDR1 is DFQATT and CDR2 is SNEGSKA (reference sequence). The V and J ends lost 6 bases and 0 bases, in that order; junction bases with no gene match: 7.

In this sample, this clonotype turned up a few times. This chain uses TRBV19 with TRBJ2-7; 14 nucleotides agree with TRBD2. The germline V gene has CDR1 LNHDA and CDR2 SQIVND (reference sequence). The CDR3 consists of 15 residues. Unmatched junction bases numbered 4, after V lost 3 bases and J lost 6 bases. CDR3 residues: CASSIGLAGGGEQYF. CDR3 sequence (DNA): TGTGCCAGTAGTATCGGACTAGCGGGAGGCGGCGAGCAGTACTTC.

The rearrangement joins TRBV28 to TRBJ1-2; weak D call: TRBD1 (5 bases). The length of the CDR3 is 14 residues. The germline CDR1 and CDR2 sequences are MDHEN and SYDVKM. Trimming removed 6 bases from V and 8 bases from J, with 19 bases in between. The DNA of the CDR3 is TGTGCCAGCAGAAAAATGACAGTGGATAAGGGCTACACCTTC. Its translation is CASRKMTVDKGYTF.

In its sample, this clonotype was seen once. The chain joins TRBV2 to TRBJ1-1, with TRBD1 identical over 7 bases. CDR3 length: 16 residues. The trim removed 7 bases at V and 1 base at J, leaving 12 bases unmatched. CDR1 and CDR2 from the germline V gene are SNHLY and FYNNEI. As DNA, the CDR3 is TGTGCCAGCAACTCCGGGCAGGGGGGGACGAACACTGAAGCTTTCTTT. Translating gives CASNSGQGGTNTEAFF. The full variable domain, rest sourced from reference TRBV2 and TRBJ1-1, is EPEVTQTPSHQVTQMGQEVILRCVPISNHLYFYWYRQILGQKVEFLVSFYNNEISEKSEIFDDQFSVERPDGSNFTLKIRSTKLEDSAMYFCASNSGQGGTNTEAFFGQGTRLTVV.

The rearrangement links TRBV20-1 to TRBJ2-1; D unresolved. The ends were cut back, 3 bases at V and 3 bases at J, with 18 bases in the middle. Per the germline V gene, CDR1 is DFQATT and CDR2 is SNEGSKA (reference sequence). This CDR3 has 16 residues. For the CDR3, the DNA is TGCAGTGCTAGGGACCCCAGCCCGGATAACTACAATGAGCAGTTCTTC. Protein: CSARDPSPDNYNEQFF.

Turning to this clonotype: One end of the junction fails to match germline, which may point to a read error. This chain links TRBV5-1 with TRBJ1-4, with D possibly being TRBD1 (6 bases). Looked up from germline, CDR1 is SGHRS and CDR2 is YFSETQ. The CDR3 consists of 15 residues. CDR3 DNA sequence: TGCGCCAGCAGCCTCCAGGGGATCGGAGGTGAAAGACTGTTTTTT. Its translation: CASSLQGIGGERLFF.

V is TRBV30 and J is TRBJ1-4, with TRBD1 matching over 8 bases. The junction had 13 bases not matched to a gene; V was cut back by 1 base and J by 6 bases. Germline-derived CDR1 and CDR2 are GTSNPN and SVGIG (reference sequence). The CDR3 is made up of 17 amino acids. CDR3 residues: CAWSGDIPGGVDEKLFF. The CDR3 DNA follows: TGTGCCTGGAGTGGCGACATCCCAGGGGGCGTCGATGAAAAACTGTTTTTT.

This clonotype has a count of ten or more. This rearrangement joins TRBV29-1 to TRBJ2-1; D possibly corresponds to TRBD1 (5 bases). V shed 4 bases and J shed 1 base, with 8 bases lying between them. Germline lookup yields CDR1 SQVTM and CDR2 ANQGSEA. This CDR3 is 13 amino acids long. The CDR3 protein is CSVGQGSYNEQFF. CDR3 DNA sequence: TGCAGCGTTGGCCAGGGTTCCTACAATGAGCAGTTCTTC.

The chain links TRBV7-2 to TRBJ2-3; the D gene is possibly TRBD2 (6 bases). The V and J ends lost 5 bases and 4 bases respectively, with 22 bases between them. Germline V gene data show CDR1 as SGHTA and CDR2 as FQGNSA. This CDR3 comprises 17 residues. The CDR3 sequence: CASSRYGGGIMADTQYF. CDR3 nucleotide sequence: TGTGCCAGCAGCCGATACGGGGGAGGAATTATGGCAGATACGCAGTATTTT.

This clonotype was seen at least ten times. A junction end diverges from the germline sequence, so it may reflect a read error. The chain is built from TRBV5-8 and TRBJ2-3; 14 nucleotides agree with TRBD2. This CDR3 is built from 17 residues. Germline-derived CDR1 and CDR2 are SGHTS and YDEGEE. CDR3 loop: CASSTGLAGASTDTQYF. CDR3 DNA: TGCGCCAGCAGCACGGGACTAGCGGGGGCTAGCACAGATACGCAGTATTTT.

With regard to this clonotype: A far more abundant clone sits one base away, making this likely a read error. As DNA, the CDR3 is TGTGCCAGCAGCTTGAACGCTGGAGCTTTCTTT. Translated, it gives CASSLNAGAFF. The chain combines TRBV5-6 with TRBJ1-1; D is unresolved. Trimming removed 1 base at V and 10 bases at J, with 8 bases between. CDR3 length equals 11 residues. CDR1 is SGHDT and CDR2 is YYEEEE in the germline V gene. The full variable domain, with the rest looked up from reference TRBV5-6 and TRBJ1-1, is DAGVTQSPTHLIKTRGQQVTLRCSPKSGHDTVSWYQQALGQGPQFIFQYYEEEERQRGNFPDRFSGHQFPNYSSELNVNALLLGDSALYLCASSLNAGAFFGQGTRLTVV.

This clonotype was picked up many times. The CDR3 spells CASSTSNQPQHF. The DNA for the CDR3 is TGTGCCAGCAGCACTAGCAATCAGCCCCAGCATTTT. This chain connects TRBV28 to TRBJ1-5, with D hard to call. This CDR3 comprises 12 residues. V was shortened by 6 bases and J by 0 bases, with 3 bases between the two germline ends. Germline-derived CDR1 and CDR2 are MDHEN and SYDVKM.

The genes are TRBV3-1 and TRBJ2-3, with D perhaps matching TRBD2 (5 bases). V dropped 5 bases and J dropped 11 bases, with 11 bases sitting between them. The CDR3 spans 11 residues. Germline V gene sequence: CDR1 LGHDT, CDR2 YNNKEL (reference sequence). CDR3 loop: CASSDSRGQYF. Here the CDR3 DNA reads TGTGCCAGCAGCGACTCCCGGGGGCAGTATTTT.

This clonotype was observed at least ten times. The rearrangement joins TRBV6-5 to TRBJ2-2; the match to TRBD2 covers 11 bases. From germline, CDR1 is MNHEY and CDR2 SVGAGI. V trimming: 2 bases; J trimming: 0 bases; junction bases outside the gene matches: 14. The CDR3 spans 21 residues. CDR3 in DNA: TGTGCCAGCAGTTACAGCGGGTTGCTAGCGGGAGGCCTATCGAACACCGGGGAGCTGTTTTTT. It is translated as CASSYSGLLAGGLSNTGELFF.

Regarding this clonotype: Here the CDR3 omits its conserved ending phenylalanine or tryptophan, so a read error is the likely source. The gene calls are TRBV4-1 and TRBJ1-5, with 11 nucleotides matching TRBD1. This CDR3 comprises 16 residues. Germline loops: CDR1 MGHRA, CDR2 YSYEKL. The V and J ends lost 5 bases and 2 bases, in that order; junction bases with no gene match: 5. The CDR3 loop reads CASSAGQGAGNQPQHC. The CDR3 DNA follows: TGCGCCAGCAGCGCTGGACAGGGGGCGGGCAATCAGCCCCAGCATTGT.

Note on this clonotype: A much larger clone lies a single base off, so this may be a read error. This rearrangement joins TRBV5-1 to TRBJ2-7; D is possibly TRBD1 (6 bases). The CDR3 extends over 14 amino acids. Trimming left V 9 bases short and J 5 bases short, with 21 bases between. Germline V gene lookup returns CDR1 SGHRS and CDR2 YFSETQ. This chain's CDR3 is CATAQTGHGNEQYF. The CDR3 nucleotides are TGCGCCACCGCTCAGACGGGACATGGAAACGAGCAGTACTTC.

The chain uses TRBV18 and TRBJ1-1, with 8 bases aligning to TRBD1. Per germline, CDR1 KGHSH and CDR2 LQKENI. With V trimmed by 1 base and J by 0 bases, 10 bases remained unmatched. There are 18 residues in the CDR3. The CDR3 DNA is TGTGCCAGCTCACCACTCAAGTACAGGGGGAGTTTGAACACTGAAGCTTTCTTT. Translation: CASSPLKYRGSLNTEAFF.

This clonotype came up a few times. One base away lies a much larger clone, so this may be a sequencing read error. The genes are TRBV11-2 and TRBJ2-7; TRBD1 matches at 8 bases. Looked up from germline, CDR1 is SGHAT and CDR2 is FQNNGV. After removal of 5 bases from V and 6 bases from J, the junction contained 9 bases not matched to a gene. The CDR3 totals 14 residues. The CDR3 reads CASSLGQGWAEQYF. As DNA, the CDR3 is TGTGCCAGCAGCCTTGGACAGGGATGGGCCGAGCAGTACTTC. The whole variable domain, remainder taken from reference TRBV11-2 and TRBJ2-7, is EAGVAQSPRYKIIEKRQSVAFWCNPISGHATLYWYQQILGQGPKLLIQFQNNGVVDDSQLPKDRFSAERLKGVDSTLKIQPAKLEDSAVYLCASSLGQGWAEQYFGPGTRLTVT.

A few counts support this clonotype. The chain combines TRBV28 with TRBJ1-2; possibly TRBD1 for D (6 bases). The V gene's germline CDR1 is MDHEN and CDR2 SYDVKM. Trimming stripped 6 bases from V and 6 bases from J, with 23 bases between. There are 16 residues in the CDR3. CDR3 sequence: CASSLRGLDRGDGYTF. CDR3 in DNA: TGTGCCAGCAGCTTAAGGGGGTTGGACAGAGGGGATGGCTACACCTTC.